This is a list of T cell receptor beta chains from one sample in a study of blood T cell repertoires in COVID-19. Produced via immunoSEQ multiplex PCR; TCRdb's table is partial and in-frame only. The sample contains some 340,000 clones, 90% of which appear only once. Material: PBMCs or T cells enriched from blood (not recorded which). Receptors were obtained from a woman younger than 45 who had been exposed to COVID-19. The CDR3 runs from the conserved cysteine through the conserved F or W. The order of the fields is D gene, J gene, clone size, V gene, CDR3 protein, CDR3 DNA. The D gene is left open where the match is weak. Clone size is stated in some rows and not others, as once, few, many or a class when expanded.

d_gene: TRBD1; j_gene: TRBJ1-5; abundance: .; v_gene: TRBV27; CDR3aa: CASSDRAYSNQPQHF; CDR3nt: TGTGCCAGCAGTGACAGGGCTTATAGCAATCAGCCCCAGCATTTT
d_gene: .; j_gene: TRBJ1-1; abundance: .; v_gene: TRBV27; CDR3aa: CASGGPHVNTEAFF; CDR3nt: TGTGCCAGCGGGGGCCCACACGTGAACACTGAAGCTTTCTTT
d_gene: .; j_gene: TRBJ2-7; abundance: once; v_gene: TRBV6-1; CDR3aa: CASSESGKGHPYEQYF; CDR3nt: TGTGCCAGCAGTGAATCAGGAAAGGGACACCCCTACGAGCAGTACTTC
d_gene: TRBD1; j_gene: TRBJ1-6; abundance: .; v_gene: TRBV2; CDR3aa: CASSEAGTGAGLDSPLHF; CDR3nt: TGTGCCAGCAGTGAAGCCGGGACAGGGGCCGGGTTGGATTCACCCCTCCACTTT
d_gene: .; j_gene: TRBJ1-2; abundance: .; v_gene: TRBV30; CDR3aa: CAWSRLGGDGYTF; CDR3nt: TGTGCCTGGAGTCGCTTAGGGGGAGATGGCTACACCTTC
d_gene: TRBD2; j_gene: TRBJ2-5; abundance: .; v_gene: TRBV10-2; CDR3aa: CASRPGTSPGETQYF; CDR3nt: TGCGCCAGCAGGCCAGGGACTAGCCCCGGAGAGACCCAGTACTTC
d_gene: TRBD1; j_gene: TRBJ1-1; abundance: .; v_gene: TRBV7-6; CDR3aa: CASSKTGVTEAFF; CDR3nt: TGTGCCAGCAGCAAAACAGGGGTCACTGAAGCTTTCTTT
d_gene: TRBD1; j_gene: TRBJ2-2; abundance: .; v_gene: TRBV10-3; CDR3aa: CAIRNGTGATGELFF; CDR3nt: TGTGCCATCAGGAACGGGACAGGGGCGACCGGGGAGCTGTTTTTT
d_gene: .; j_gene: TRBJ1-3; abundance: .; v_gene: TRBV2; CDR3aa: CASSSNSGNTIYF; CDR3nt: TGTGCCAGCAGTTCTAACTCTGGAAACACCATATATTTT
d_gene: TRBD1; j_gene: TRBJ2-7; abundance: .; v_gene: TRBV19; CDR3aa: CASRRTGSYYEQYF; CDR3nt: TGTGCCAGTAGGCGGACAGGGTCCTACTACGAGCAGTACTTC
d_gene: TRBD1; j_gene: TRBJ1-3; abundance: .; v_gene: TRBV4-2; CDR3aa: CASSLGQGRSSGNTIYF; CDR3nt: TGTGCCAGCAGCCTGGGACAGGGGCGATCCTCTGGAAACACCATATATTTT
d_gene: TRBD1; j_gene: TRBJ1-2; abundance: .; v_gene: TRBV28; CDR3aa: CASSPTTGQGNYGYTF; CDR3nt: TGTGCCAGCAGTCCTACCACGGGACAGGGAAACTATGGCTACACCTTC
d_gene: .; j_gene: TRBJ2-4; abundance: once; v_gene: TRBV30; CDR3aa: CAWSKGLIAKNIQYF; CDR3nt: TGTGCCTGGAGCAAGGGGCTAATAGCCAAAAACATTCAGTACTTC
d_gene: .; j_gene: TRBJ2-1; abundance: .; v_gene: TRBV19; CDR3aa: CASSDRYSYNEQFF; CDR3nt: TGTGCCAGTAGTGACAGGTATTCCTACAATGAGCAGTTCTTC
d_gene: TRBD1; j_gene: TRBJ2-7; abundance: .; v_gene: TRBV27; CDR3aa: CASSFVIGGGEQYF; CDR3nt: TGTGCCAGCAGTTTTGTCATAGGGGGCGGGGAGCAGTACTTC
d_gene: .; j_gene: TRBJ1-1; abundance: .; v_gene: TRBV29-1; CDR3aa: CSVEEGPNTEAFF; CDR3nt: TGCAGCGTTGAGGAGGGGCCGAACACTGAAGCTTTCTTT
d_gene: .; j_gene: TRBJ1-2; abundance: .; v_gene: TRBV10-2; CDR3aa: CASSESTDGYTF; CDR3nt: TGCGCCAGCAGTGAGTCGACTGACGGCTACACCTTC
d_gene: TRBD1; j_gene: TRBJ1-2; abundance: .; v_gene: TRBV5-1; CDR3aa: CASSLEGQGLGNYGYTF; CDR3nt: TGCGCCAGCAGCTTGGAGGGACAGGGCCTAGGTAACTATGGCTACACCTTC
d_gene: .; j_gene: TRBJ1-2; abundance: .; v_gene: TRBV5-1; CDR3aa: CASSFDKSYGYTF; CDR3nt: TGCGCCAGCAGCTTCGACAAATCTTATGGCTACACCTTC
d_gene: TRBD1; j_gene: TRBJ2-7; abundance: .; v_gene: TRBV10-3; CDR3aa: CAISETGGNSYEQYF; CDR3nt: TGTGCCATCAGCGAGACAGGGGGCAACTCCTACGAGCAGTACTTC
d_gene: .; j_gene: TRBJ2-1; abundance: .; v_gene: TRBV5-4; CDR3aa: CASSLIRTDPNEQFF; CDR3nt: TGTGCCAGCAGCTTGATCCGGACAGACCCTAATGAGCAGTTCTTC
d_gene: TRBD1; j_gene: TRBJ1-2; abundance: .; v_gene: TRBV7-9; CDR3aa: CASSPRTGTYGYTF; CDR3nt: TGTGCCAGCAGCCCGAGGACAGGGACTTATGGCTACACCTTC
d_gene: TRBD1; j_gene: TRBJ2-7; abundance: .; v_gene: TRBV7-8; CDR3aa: CASRAGTGPYEQYF; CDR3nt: TGTGCCAGCAGAGCCGGGACAGGGCCTTACGAGCAGTACTTC
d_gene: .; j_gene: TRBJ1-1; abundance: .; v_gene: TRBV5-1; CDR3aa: CASSLSQINTEAFF; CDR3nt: TGCGCCAGCAGCTTGTCCCAAATTAACACTGAAGCTTTCTTT
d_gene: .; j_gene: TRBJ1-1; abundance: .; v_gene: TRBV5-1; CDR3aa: CASSLAGAMNTEAFF; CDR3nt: TGCGCCAGCAGCTTGGCCGGAGCTATGAACACTGAAGCTTTCTTT
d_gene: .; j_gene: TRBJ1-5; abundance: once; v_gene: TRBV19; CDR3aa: CASSIAAIDRSNQPQHF; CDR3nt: TGTGCCAGTAGTATAGCCGCGATAGACAGGAGCAATCAGCCCCAGCATTTT
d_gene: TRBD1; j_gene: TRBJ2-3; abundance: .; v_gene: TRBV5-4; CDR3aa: CASSWTGNTQYF; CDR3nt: TGTGCCAGCAGCTGGACAGGGAATACGCAGTATTTT
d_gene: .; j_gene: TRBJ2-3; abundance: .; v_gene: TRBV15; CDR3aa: CATSGDTLRGTDTQYF; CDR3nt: TGTGCCACCAGCGGAGACACCCTCAGGGGCACAGATACGCAGTATTTT
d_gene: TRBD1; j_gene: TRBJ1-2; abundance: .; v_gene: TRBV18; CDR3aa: CASSNTGGTNYGYTF; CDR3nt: TGTGCCAGCTCAAATACAGGGGGAACTAACTATGGCTACACCTTC
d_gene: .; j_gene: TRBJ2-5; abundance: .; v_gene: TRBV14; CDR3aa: CASSQGARRMRIGETQYF; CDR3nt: TGTGCCAGCAGCCAAGGTGCCCGGCGTATGAGGATCGGGGAGACCCAGTACTTC
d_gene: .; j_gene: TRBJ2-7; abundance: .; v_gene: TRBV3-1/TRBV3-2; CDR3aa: CASSQFGQTYEQYF; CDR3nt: TGTGCCAGCAGCCAATTTGGGCAGACCTACGAGCAGTACTTC
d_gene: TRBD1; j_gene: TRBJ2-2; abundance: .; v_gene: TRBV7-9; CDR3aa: CASSLSGTGYTGELFF; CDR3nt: TGTGCCAGCAGCTTATCCGGGACAGGGTATACCGGGGAGCTGTTTTTT
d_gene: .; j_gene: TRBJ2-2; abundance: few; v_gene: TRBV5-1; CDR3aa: CASSLDWSTGELFF; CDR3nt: TGCGCCAGCAGCTTGGATTGGTCCACTGGGGAGCTGTTTTTT
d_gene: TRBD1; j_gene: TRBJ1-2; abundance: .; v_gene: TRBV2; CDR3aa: CASIGRRTGEHYGYTF; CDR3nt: TGTGCCAGCATCGGCCGCAGGACAGGGGAGCACTATGGCTACACCTTC
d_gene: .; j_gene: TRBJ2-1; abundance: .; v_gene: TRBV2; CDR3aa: CASSPETGWGGVSYNEQFF; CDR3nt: TGTGCCAGCAGTCCTGAGACTGGGTGGGGCGGGGTCTCCTACAATGAGCAGTTCTTC
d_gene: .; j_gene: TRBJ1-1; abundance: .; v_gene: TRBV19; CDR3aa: CASSIGRDTEAFF; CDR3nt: TGTGCCAGTAGTATAGGCAGGGACACTGAAGCTTTCTTT
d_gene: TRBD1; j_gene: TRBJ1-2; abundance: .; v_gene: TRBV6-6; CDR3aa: CASRGQGVGGYTF; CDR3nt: TGTGCCAGCAGGGGACAGGGGGTGGGAGGCTACACCTTC
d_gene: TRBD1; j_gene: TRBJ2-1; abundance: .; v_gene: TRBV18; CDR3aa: CASSPRNGQGYNEQFF; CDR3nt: TGTGCCAGCTCACCACGGAATGGACAGGGCTACAATGAGCAGTTCTTC
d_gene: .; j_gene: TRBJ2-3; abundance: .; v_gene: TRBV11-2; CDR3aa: CASSSRRGTDTQYF; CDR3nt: TGTGCCAGCAGCTCCCGAAGGGGAACAGATACGCAGTATTTT
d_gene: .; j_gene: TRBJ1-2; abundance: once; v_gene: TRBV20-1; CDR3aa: CSARGSWGYTF; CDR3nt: TGCAGTGCGCGAGGGAGCTGGGGCTACACCTTC
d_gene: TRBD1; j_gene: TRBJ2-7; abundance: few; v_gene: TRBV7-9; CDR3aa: CASSFGTGQYEQYF; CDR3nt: TGTGCCAGCAGCTTTGGGACAGGCCAGTACGAGCAGTACTTC
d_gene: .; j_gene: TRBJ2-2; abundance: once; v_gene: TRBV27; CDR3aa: CASSLFARVDTGELFF; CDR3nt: TGTGCCAGCAGTTTATTTGCCAGGGTGGACACCGGGGAGCTGTTTTTT
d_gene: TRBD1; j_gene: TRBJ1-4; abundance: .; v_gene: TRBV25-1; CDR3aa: CASSSTGTGGGEKLFF; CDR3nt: TGTGCCAGCAGTTCCACCGGGACAGGTGGTGGAGAAAAACTGTTTTTT
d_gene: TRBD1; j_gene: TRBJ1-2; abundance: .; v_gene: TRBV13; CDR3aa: CASSPGQGAYGYTF; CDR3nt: TGTGCCAGCAGCCCGGGACAGGGGGCCTATGGCTACACCTTC
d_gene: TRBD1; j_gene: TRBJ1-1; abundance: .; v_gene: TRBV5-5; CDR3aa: CASSLGTGPRGTEAFF; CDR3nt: TGTGCCAGCAGCTTGGGGACAGGCCCAAGGGGCACTGAAGCTTTCTTT
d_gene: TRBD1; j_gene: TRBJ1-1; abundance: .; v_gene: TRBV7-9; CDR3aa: CASSPQGANEAFF; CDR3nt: TGTGCCAGCAGCCCCCAGGGGGCAAATGAAGCTTTCTTT
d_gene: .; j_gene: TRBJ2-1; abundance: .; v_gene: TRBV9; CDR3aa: CASSVGRGYWDEQFF; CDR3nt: TGTGCCAGCAGCGTAGGGCGAGGGTATTGGGATGAGCAGTTCTTC
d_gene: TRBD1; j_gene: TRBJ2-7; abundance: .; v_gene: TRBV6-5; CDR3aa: CASSRQGAYYEQYF; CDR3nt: TGTGCCAGCAGCCGACAGGGGGCCTACTACGAGCAGTACTTC
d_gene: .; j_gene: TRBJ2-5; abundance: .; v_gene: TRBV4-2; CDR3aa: CASSSEETQYF; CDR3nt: TGTGCCAGCAGCTCGGAAGAGACCCAGTACTTC
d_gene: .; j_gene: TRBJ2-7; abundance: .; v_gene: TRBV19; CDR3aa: CASSIGKSGKLAYEQYF; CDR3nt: TGTGCCAGTAGTATCGGCAAATCGGGAAAACTTGCCTACGAGCAGTACTTC
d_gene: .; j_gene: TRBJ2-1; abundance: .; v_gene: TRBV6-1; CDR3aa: CASSDGAWTDNHNEQFF; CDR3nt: TGTGCCAGCAGTGACGGGGCGTGGACAGACAATCACAATGAGCAGTTCTTC
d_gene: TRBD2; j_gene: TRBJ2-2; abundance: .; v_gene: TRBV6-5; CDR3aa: CASRLAGGSGELFF; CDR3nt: TGTGCCAGCCGACTAGCGGGGGGTTCCGGGGAGCTGTTTTTT
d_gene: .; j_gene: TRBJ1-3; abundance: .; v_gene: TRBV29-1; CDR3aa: CSVLQGGDSGNTIYF; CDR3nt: TGCAGCGTTCTCCAAGGCGGTGACTCTGGAAACACCATATATTTT
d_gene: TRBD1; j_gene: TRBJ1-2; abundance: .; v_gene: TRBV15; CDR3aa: CATSRDLRQPSRDRALSFGGYTF; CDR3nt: TGTGCCACCAGCAGAGATTTACGTCAACCTTCCCGGGACAGGGCACTATCCTTTGGTGGCTACACCTTC
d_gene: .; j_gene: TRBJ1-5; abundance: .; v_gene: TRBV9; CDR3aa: CASSVGQSNQPQHF; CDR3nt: TGTGCCAGCAGCGTAGGACAGAGCAATCAGCCCCAGCATTTT
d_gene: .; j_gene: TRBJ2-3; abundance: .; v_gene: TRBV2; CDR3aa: CASSFSTDTQYF; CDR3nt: TGTGCCAGCAGCTTCAGCACAGATACGCAGTATTTT